This T cell receptor beta chain was sequenced for a study of cytomegalovirus exposure and HLA in healthy donors. Findings and caveats of the study: Most TCR sequences were seen very rarely across donors, but some public TCRs occurred in many.

Each donor's status was that of a healthy bone marrow donor. This CDR3 comprises 17 residues. V trimming: 0 bases; J trimming: 3 bases; junction bases outside the gene matches: 6. In germline, CDR1 is LGHNA, CDR2 YSLEER. Details on this clone: Its antigen remains unknown.

Primers: 60 Vbeta forward and 13 Jbeta reverse. TCRdb keeps only in-frame clones here, not all; method: immunoSEQ multiplex PCR. The sample table includes about 200,000 clones. This sequence joins TRBV4-3 and TRBJ2-1; 9 positions match TRBD2. Sequenced: PBMCs. The origin of this receptor is a boy younger than 18 in good health and CMV-seronegative. The chain's CDR3 is CASSQEWAAGGYNEQFF. DNA for the CDR3: TGCGCCAGCAGCCAAGAATGGGCAGCGGGGGGCTACAATGAGCAGTTCTTC.